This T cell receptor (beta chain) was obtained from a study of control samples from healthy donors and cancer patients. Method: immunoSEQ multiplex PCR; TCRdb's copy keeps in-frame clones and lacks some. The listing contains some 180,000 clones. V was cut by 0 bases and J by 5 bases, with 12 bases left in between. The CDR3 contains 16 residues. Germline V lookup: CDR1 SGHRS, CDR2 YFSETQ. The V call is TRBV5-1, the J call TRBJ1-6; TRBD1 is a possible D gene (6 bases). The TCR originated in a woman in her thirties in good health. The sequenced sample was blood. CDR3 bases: TGCGCCAGCAGCTTGGAGACTCAGGGGAATAATTCACCCCTCCACTTT. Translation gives CASSLETQGNNSPLHF.